Shown below are 14 T cell receptor beta chains from a single sample sequenced in a study of graft-versus-host responses after intestinal transplantation (dated by TCRdb to the early 2020s). No antigen has been assigned to these receptors. The sample's time point label is to be understood as: cells obtained before transplantation from donor or recipient. The method was the immunoSEQ multiplex PCR assay. TCRdb took this table from immuneACCESS and kept in-frame rearrangements with V and J called. Such tables lack part of the clones; where checked against another copy, unresolved V genes explain under half of the gap, and the rest is unexplained. This sample holds roughly 90,000 clones; 88% were observed only once. The ten largest clonotypes hold roughly 0.28% of the sample. The sample consisted of unstimulated CD4+ T cells sorted from spleen or lymph node cells, taken before transplant. The origin of the receptors is a human donor who was the organ donor for an intestinal transplant.

CDR3 coding DNA: TGTGCCAGCAGCTTGGCGGTATTCCAAGAGACCCAGTACTTC. It codes for CASSLAVFQETQYF. V usage is TRBV5-4 and J usage is TRBJ2-5; the D is unclear. This CDR3 region has 14 residues. Germline CDR1 reads SGHNT; CDR2 reads YYREEE (reference sequence). Trimming took off 0 bases at V and 1 base at J, with 7 bases between the two ends.

This clone has just a few counts. V is TRBV5-1 and J is TRBJ2-4; 13 nucleotides match TRBD2. CDR3 length: 17 residues. From germline, CDR1 is SGHRS and CDR2 YFSETQ. Trimming at V came to 4 bases and at J to 4 bases, leaving 8 bases not matched to a gene. For the CDR3, the DNA is TGCGCCAGCAGCCCGCTACTAGCGGGGGGGGTAAAAAACATTCAGTACTTC. It yields the protein CASSPLLAGGVKNIQYF.

The V gene is TRBV7-2, the J gene TRBJ2-5, with 7 bases identical to TRBD2. CDR3 length: 13 amino acids. Germline CDR1 SGHTA, CDR2 FQGNSA. J was trimmed by 5 bases and V by 5 bases; bases with no gene match: 5. Here the CDR3 reads CASSGGGLETQYF. CDR3 nucleotides: TGTGCCAGCAGCGGGGGGGGTCTGGAGACCCAGTACTTC.

The CDR3 protein is CASSYGGEQYF. CDR3 sequence (DNA): TGTGCCAGCAGCTACGGGGGCGAGCAGTACTTC. The chain combines TRBV21-1 with TRBJ2-7; the table's D call, TRBD2, was not checked against the DNA. TRBV21-1 is deemed a pseudogene. The CDR3 is made up of 11 amino acids.

To note about this clone: A junction boundary mismatches the germline segment, possibly from a read error. The rearrangement links TRBV7-7 to TRBJ2-3; D may be TRBD2 (6 bases). CDR1 is SSHAT, CDR2 FNYEAQ, per germline (reference sequence). This CDR3 has 13 amino acids. The CDR3 bases are TGTGCTAGCAGCACAAACCTGGGGGGTACGCAGTATTTT. It translates to CASSTNLGGTQYF.

The chain employs TRBV11-3 and TRBJ2-1; unclear D gene. This CDR3 has 14 residues. V lost 5 bases to trimming and J lost 3 bases, with 11 bases between them. Germline V gene sequence: CDR1 SGHNT, CDR2 YENEEA. CDR3 coding DNA: TGTGCCAGCAGCGTTCTGCCTAACTACAATGAGCAGTTCTTC. As protein: CASSVLPNYNEQFF. Drawing the rest from reference TRBV11-3 and TRBJ2-1, the complete variable domain is EAGVVQSPRYKIIEKKQPVAFWCNPISGHNTLYWYLQNLGQGPELLIRYENEEAVDDSQLPKDRFSAERLKGVDSTLKIQPAELGDSAVYLCASSVLPNYNEQFFGPGTRLTVL.

Details on this clone: Other DNA sequences from this sample encode an identical CDR3 as well. V usage is TRBV9 and J usage is TRBJ1-1; no firm D call. The germline V gene has CDR1 SGDLS and CDR2 YYNGEE. This CDR3 spans 13 amino acids. Trimming cost V 0 bases and J 0 bases, with 3 bases left between them. CDR3 amino acids: CASSVAVNTEAFF. The CDR3 nucleotides read TGTGCCAGCAGCGTAGCAGTGAACACTGAAGCTTTCTTT.

This clone has a single count. The chain employs TRBV19 and TRBJ1-2, with TRBD1 matching over 8 bases. The CDR3 is made up of 13 amino acids. Germline lookup yields CDR1 LNHDA and CDR2 SQIVND (reference sequence). In DNA, the CDR3 is TGTGCTACAGGGGGTAGTGCTAACTATGGCTACACCTTC. Translated: CATGGSANYGYTF.

This chain joins TRBV13 and TRBJ2-1; TRBD2 agrees at 8 bases. The CDR3 is 15 residues long. CDR1 and CDR2 from the germline V gene are PRHDT and FYEKMQ (reference sequence). V shed 7 bases and J 6 bases; nucleotides not matched to a gene: 11. DNA for the CDR3: TGTGCCAGCAAGGGACGGGGGGGCCCCCCCAATGAGCAGTTCTTC. Protein sequence: CASKGRGGPPNEQFF.

The gene calls are TRBV7-2 and TRBJ2-7, with 7 bases that match TRBD2. Germline CDR1 SGHTA, CDR2 FQGNSA. The CDR3 contains 17 residues. The V segment lost 0 bases and the J segment 0 bases; nucleotides outside the gene matches: 8. The CDR3 DNA reads TGTGCCAGCAGCTTAGCTTCTATAGCGGGCCCCTCCTACGAGCAGTACTTC. Its translation is CASSLASIAGPSYEQYF.

V usage is TRBV7-9 and J usage is TRBJ2-3, with D tentatively TRBD2 (6 bases). The V and J ends lost 5 bases and 6 bases respectively, with 18 bases between them. CDR1 is SEHNR and CDR2 is FQNEAQ in the germline V gene (reference sequence). CDR3 length: 15 amino acids. CDR3 DNA: TGTGCCAGCAGCCCAAGGGGAGGTGAGGTGGATACGCAGTATTTT. Its protein product is CASSPRGGEVDTQYF. The entire variable domain, with the rest obtained from reference TRBV7-9 and TRBJ2-3, is as follows: DTGVSQNPRHKITKRGQNVTFRCDPISEHNRLYWYRQTLGQGPEFLTYFQNEAQLEKSRLLSDRFSAERPKGSFSTLEIQRTEQGDSAMYLCASSPRGGEVDTQYFGPGTRLTVL.

The chain has TRBV5-1 and TRBJ2-7; 7 positions agree with TRBD1. The CDR3 contains 13 residues. Germline trimming cut 7 bases from V and 1 base from J; bases unmatched to any gene: 5. Germline CDR1 is SGHRS and CDR2 is YFSETQ. The CDR3 loop reads CASGVTGSYEQYF. CDR3 DNA sequence: TGCGCCAGCGGAGTGACAGGGTCCTACGAGCAGTACTTC.

The rearrangement uses TRBV7-2 and TRBJ2-7, with TRBD2 matching 7 bases. The CDR3 loop spans 11 amino acids. Trimming at V came to 4 bases and at J to 11 bases, leaving 5 bases not matched to a gene. The germline CDR1 and CDR2 sequences are SGHTA and FQGNSA. Here the CDR3 reads CASSSGGSEYF. The DNA for the CDR3 is TGTGCCAGCAGCTCCGGGGGGTCGGAGTACTTC.

This clone occurred once. The CDR3 region is CASSQQGTLNTQYF. CDR3 DNA: TGTGCCAGCTCACAACAGGGTACTTTGAATACGCAGTATTTT. The chain links TRBV18 to TRBJ2-3, with D maybe TRBD1 (6 bases). Germline loops: CDR1 KGHSH, CDR2 LQKENI. This CDR3 is built from 14 residues. V was pared by 4 bases and J by 7 bases, with 15 bases between.